Shown below are 27 T cell receptor beta chains from a single sample sequenced in a study of blood T cell repertoires in COVID-19. Method: immunoSEQ multiplex PCR; TCRdb's copy keeps in-frame clones and lacks some. The data hold approximately 230,000 clones, with approximately 83% observed a single time. Material for sequencing was peripheral blood. These receptors originate from an older man with acute or convalescent COVID-19.

The chain recombines TRBV2 with TRBJ2-1, with TRBD2 matching over 13 bases. The germline V gene has CDR1 SNHLY and CDR2 FYNNEI. The trim removed 3 bases at V and 4 bases at J, leaving 9 bases unmatched. CDR3 length: 18 amino acids. Here the CDR3 DNA reads TGTGCCAGCAGTGACCCGGGGACTAGCGGGATCCGTTACAATGAGCAGTTCTTC. Its protein product is CASSDPGTSGIRYNEQFF. The variable domain in full, completed from reference TRBV2 and TRBJ2-1, reads EPEVTQTPSHQVTQMGQEVILRCVPISNHLYFYWYRQILGQKVEFLVSFYNNEISEKSEIFDDQFSVERPDGSNFTLKIRSTKLEDSAMYFCASSDPGTSGIRYNEQFFGPGTRLTVL.

This clone occurred a few times. V and J are TRBV10-2 and TRBJ1-5, with no clear D. The CDR3 totals 13 residues. In germline, CDR1 is WSHSY, CDR2 SAAADI. V lost 8 bases, J lost 1 base, and 9 bases lay in between. The CDR3 bases are TGCGCCAGCGGAGCGAACAGCAATCAGCCCCAGCATTTT. It codes for CASGANSNQPQHF.

CDR3 DNA sequence: TGTGCCAGCAGTTACGACAGGGGAGGGACAGATACGCAGTATTTT. Translating it yields CASSYDRGGTDTQYF. This chain joins TRBV6-6 and TRBJ2-3; TRBD1 is a possible D gene (8 bases). The CDR3 loop spans 15 amino acids. With 2 bases removed from V and 3 bases from J, the gap between germline ends came to 12 bases. CDR1 is MNHNY and CDR2 is SVGAGI in the germline V gene (reference sequence).

The chain recombines TRBV27 with TRBJ1-6, with 8 bases lining up with TRBD1. Germline V gene sequence: CDR1 MNHEY, CDR2 SMNVEV (reference sequence). The J segment lost 10 bases and the V segment lost 10 bases, leaving 12 bases of the junction unmatched. This CDR3 is 14 amino acids long. This CDR3 reads CATKLTGGGSPLHF. Written as DNA, the CDR3 is TGTGCCACCAAACTTACAGGGGGAGGCTCACCCCTCCACTTT.

Here the CDR3 DNA reads TGTGCCAGCAGTTTATACGGTACGGCGGTAAATCAGCCCCAGCATTTT. Encoded protein: CASSLYGTAVNQPQHF. The chain links TRBV28 to TRBJ1-5; D gene ambiguous. Between the trimmed V and J ends, which lost 1 base and 4 bases, there was a span of 14 bases. CDR3 length: 16 residues. Per germline, CDR1 MDHEN and CDR2 SYDVKM.

V gene TRBV3-1 (or the pseudogene TRBV3-2) combines with J gene TRBJ2-1, with D possibly TRBD2 on 5 matching bases. CDR3 length: 16 amino acids. The germline V gene has CDR1 LGHDT and CDR2 YNNKEL (reference sequence). V was cut by 5 bases and J by 3 bases, with 17 bases left in between. CDR3 region: CASSASSGVIYNEQFF. Written as DNA, the CDR3 is TGTGCCAGCAGCGCGTCGAGCGGAGTAATCTACAATGAGCAGTTCTTC.

The chain employs TRBV19 and TRBJ1-1, with 9 bases that match TRBD1. Trimming at V came to 6 bases and at J to 5 bases, leaving 4 bases not matched to a gene. The CDR3 has 13 amino acids. Looked up from germline, CDR1 is LNHDA and CDR2 is SQIVND (reference sequence). The CDR3 here is CASRGGTGTEAFF. The CDR3 nucleotides are TGTGCCAGTAGGGGGGGGACAGGGACTGAAGCTTTCTTT. Based on the CDR3 plus reference TRBV19 and TRBJ1-1, the full variable domain is DGGITQSPKYLFRKEGQNVTLSCEQNLNHDAMYWYRQDPGQGLRLIYYSQIVNDFQKGDIAEGYSVSREKKESFPLTVTSAQKNPTAFYLCASRGGTGTEAFFGQGTRLTVV.

The chain combines TRBV7-3 with TRBJ2-7; 7 nucleotides agree with TRBD1. Germline lookup yields CDR1 SGHTA and CDR2 FQGTGA. The V gene end was trimmed by 4 bases and the J gene end by 3 bases; junction bases not matched to a gene: 9. This CDR3 has 15 amino acids. The DNA of the CDR3 is TGTGCCAGCAGCTCTTACACAGGGGCCCGCTACGAGCAGTACTTC. Its protein is CASSSYTGARYEQYF.

This sequence joins TRBV30 and TRBJ2-3; no clear D. CDR3 length: 15 residues. V gave up 4 bases and J gave up 2 bases, with 16 bases separating them. The germline V gene has CDR1 GTSNPN and CDR2 SVGIG (reference sequence). The CDR3 is CAWNTRGENTDTQYF. The CDR3 DNA reads as TGTGCCTGGAACACCCGAGGAGAAAACACAGATACGCAGTATTTT.

The chain has TRBV10-3 and TRBJ2-6, with 9 positions matching TRBD1. Germline lookup yields CDR1 ENHRY and CDR2 SYGVKD. This CDR3 contains 16 residues. The V gene end was trimmed by 5 bases and the J gene end by 4 bases; junction bases not matched to a gene: 6. CDR3 coding DNA: TGTGCCATCAGTCCCGGGACAGGGACGGGGGCCAACGTCCTGACTTTC. Translated, it gives CAISPGTGTGANVLTF.

The chain is built from TRBV19 and TRBJ1-6, with D tentatively TRBD1 (5 bases). Germline V CDR1 and CDR2: LNHDA, SQIVND (reference sequence). V lost 4 bases to trimming and J lost 7 bases, with 17 bases between them. The CDR3 is made up of 16 amino acids. The CDR3 region has the DNA TGTGCCAGTAGTAGCAGGGTTTGGGGTCGGAATTCACCCCTCCACTTT. This sequence encodes CASSSRVWGRNSPLHF.

This clone is a singleton in its sample. The J gene is TRBJ2-5, the V gene TRBV29-1, with D possibly TRBD1 on 6 matching bases. The germline gives CDR1 SQVTM, CDR2 ANQGSEA. The CDR3 consists of 15 residues. Between the trimmed V and J ends, which lost 4 bases and 5 bases, there was a span of 20 bases. The DNA for the CDR3 is TGCAGCGTTGGCAGCCCACAGGGAAGGCAGGAGACCCAGTACTTC. Its protein product is CSVGSPQGRQETQYF.

V gene TRBV5-1 combines with J gene TRBJ2-1; 7 bases are shared with TRBD2. In germline, CDR1 is SGHRS, CDR2 YFSETQ. The CDR3 is 14 amino acids. V lost 3 bases and J lost 7; bases outside the gene matches: 7. As DNA, the CDR3 is TGCGCCAGCAGCTCCTCGACAGCGGGGAATGAGCAGTTCTTC. Translated: CASSSSTAGNEQFF.

The V call is TRBV5-1, the J call TRBJ2-3; D is ambiguous. The germline gives CDR1 SGHRS, CDR2 YFSETQ. V shed 2 bases and J shed 1 base, with 11 bases lying between them. CDR3 length: 15 residues. CDR3 nucleotide sequence: TGCGCCAGCAGCTTCGCTCCCAGTGGCACAGATACGCAGTATTTT. Translated: CASSFAPSGTDTQYF. The full variable domain, completed using reference TRBV5-1 and TRBJ2-3, is KAGVTQTPRYLIKTRGQQVTLSCSPISGHRSVSWYQQTPGQGLQFLFEYFSETQRNKGNFPGRFSGRQFSNSRSEMNVSTLELGDSALYLCASSFAPSGTDTQYFGPGTRLTVL.

The V and J genes are TRBV5-1 and TRBJ2-5, with TRBD2 matching 12 bases. The CDR3 runs to 16 residues. The germline V gene encodes CDR1 SGHRS and CDR2 YFSETQ. Trimming at V came to 0 bases and at J to 5 bases, leaving 5 bases not matched to a gene. The CDR3 reads CASSLAIGTSGETQYF. The CDR3 coding sequence is TGCGCCAGCAGCTTGGCCATCGGGACTAGCGGGGAGACCCAGTACTTC. Variable domain in full (rest from reference TRBV5-1 and TRBJ2-5): KAGVTQTPRYLIKTRGQQVTLSCSPISGHRSVSWYQQTPGQGLQFLFEYFSETQRNKGNFPGRFSGRQFSNSRSEMNVSTLELGDSALYLCASSLAIGTSGETQYFGPGTRLLVL.

The rearrangement links TRBV11-2 to TRBJ2-3, with TRBD2 matching 12 bases. This CDR3 contains 18 residues. Losses at the gene ends were 0 bases for V and 3 bases for J; bases not matched to a gene: 7. CDR1 and CDR2 from the germline V gene are SGHAT and FQNNGV. CDR3 region: CASSLDRGTSGGTDTQYF. The DNA for the CDR3 is TGTGCCAGCAGCTTAGATAGGGGAACTAGCGGGGGGACAGATACGCAGTATTTT. The full variable domain, in which reference TRBV11-2 and TRBJ2-3 provide the parts outside the CDR3, is EAGVAQSPRYKIIEKRQSVAFWCNPISGHATLYWYQQILGQGPKLLIQFQNNGVVDDSQLPKDRFSAERLKGVDSTLKIQPAKLEDSAVYLCASSLDRGTSGGTDTQYFGPGTRLTVL.

The chain is built from TRBV7-8 and TRBJ2-3; no clear D gene. CDR1 SGHVS and CDR2 FQNEAQ come from the germline V gene. V dropped 3 bases and J dropped 3 bases, with 10 bases sitting between them. The CDR3 sequence is 14 residues long. The CDR3 DNA reads TGTGCCAGCAGCTTCATTCTGACTACAGATACGCAGTATTTT. It yields the protein CASSFILTTDTQYF.

This chain links TRBV19 with TRBJ1-4; D is ambiguous. The V end lost 3 bases, the J end lost 4 bases, and 15 bases lay between the germline ends. CDR1 is LNHDA, CDR2 SQIVND, per germline (reference sequence). The length of the CDR3 is 16 residues. The CDR3 loop is CASSINGNEDNEKLFF. CDR3 DNA: TGTGCCAGTAGTATTAACGGGAATGAGGATAATGAAAAACTGTTTTTT.

This sequence joins TRBV10-2 and TRBJ1-2, with 11 bases lining up with TRBD1. V shed 5 bases and J 8 bases; nucleotides not matched to a gene: 13. CDR3 length equals 16 residues. Germline V gives CDR1 WSHSY, CDR2 SAAADI. The CDR3 DNA is TGCGCCAGCAGTAGGGACAGGGGGTCTTTCGTGGAGGGCTACACCTTC. Its translation is CASSRDRGSFVEGYTF.

This chain connects TRBV18 to TRBJ2-7; D possibly corresponds to TRBD2 (6 bases). This CDR3 comprises 13 residues. The V gene lost 3 bases and the J gene lost 9 bases, with 15 bases spanning the gap. From germline, CDR1 is KGHSH and CDR2 LQKENI. The CDR3 here is CASSPGTGVGQYF. CDR3 sequence (DNA): TGTGCCAGCTCACCCGGAACGGGGGTAGGGCAGTACTTC.

This chain joins TRBV3-1 (or the pseudogene TRBV3-2) and TRBJ2-1; 11 nucleotides align to TRBD2. This CDR3 has 19 residues. CDR1 LGHDT and CDR2 YNNKEL come from the germline V gene (reference sequence). Losses at the gene ends were 2 bases for V and 7 bases for J; bases not matched to a gene: 16. DNA of the CDR3: TGTGCCAGCAGCCAAATCACCTCTTATAGCGGGGGGGATCCAAATGAGCAGTTCTTC. This encodes CASSQITSYSGGDPNEQFF.

The chain is built from TRBV19 and TRBJ1-5; D is undetermined. The CDR3 covers 17 residues. Germline-derived CDR1 and CDR2 are LNHDA and SQIVND (reference sequence). V shed 1 base and J shed 4 bases, with 17 bases lying between them. The CDR3 spells CASSIGGPMEGNQPQHF. The CDR3 DNA reads as TGTGCCAGTAGTATAGGTGGACCAATGGAGGGTAATCAGCCCCAGCATTTT.

The genes are TRBV10-3 and TRBJ2-3; TRBD2 aligns across 11 bases. The CDR3 has 16 residues. The germline CDR1 and CDR2 sequences are ENHRY and SYGVKD. With V trimmed by 0 bases and J by 5 bases, 4 bases remained unmatched. The CDR3 nucleotides read TGTGCCATCAGTGAGTCGGTAGCGGGGGGGAAAGATACGCAGTATTTT. It specifies CAISESVAGGKDTQYF.

The rearrangement links TRBV18 to TRBJ2-5; 7 bases agree with TRBD1. Trimming removed 0 bases from V and 5 bases from J; junction bases left unmatched: 9. The germline V gene encodes CDR1 KGHSH and CDR2 LQKENI. CDR3 length: 16 residues. The CDR3 loop reads CASSPPAGGLYETQYF. The CDR3 bases are TGTGCCAGCTCACCACCGGCAGGGGGTTTGTACGAGACCCAGTACTTC.

The chain has TRBV5-4 and TRBJ2-7; D might be TRBD1 (5 bases). CDR1 and CDR2 (germline): SGHNT, YYREEE (reference sequence). This CDR3 has 16 amino acids. V was pared by 4 bases and J by 0 bases, with 17 bases between. Written as DNA, the CDR3 is TGTGCCAGCAGCCCTGGTGGGGCAGGTAGCTCCTACGAGCAGTACTTC. Protein: CASSPGGAGSSYEQYF.

The V call is TRBV5-4, the J call TRBJ2-7; 8 bases are a match to TRBD1. Trimming removed 0 bases from V and 1 base from J; junction bases left unmatched: 3. Germline V gene data show CDR1 as SGHNT and CDR2 as YYREEE (reference sequence). The CDR3 contains 15 residues. The CDR3, as DNA: TGTGCCAGCAGCTTGGGATGGACAGGGTCCTACGAGCAGTACTTC. This translates into CASSLGWTGSYEQYF.

The gene calls are TRBV6-5 and TRBJ2-2; 7 bases agree with TRBD1. This CDR3 contains 15 residues. CDR1 and CDR2 from the germline V gene are MNHEY and SVGAGI. J was trimmed by 3 bases and V by 4 bases; bases with no gene match: 5. CDR3 amino acids: CASSSRQGYTGELFF. The CDR3 DNA is TGTGCCAGCAGTTCTCGACAGGGTTACACCGGGGAGCTGTTTTTT.